The 24 T cell receptor beta chains given below trace back to one sample, sequenced in a study of identical twins. TCRdb reanalysed the 5' RACE reads using MiXCR and keeps one entry per CDR3 protein. The sample has 540,000 or so distinct CDR3 sequences, 20% to 25% seen once. These same records also appear under a second study, on yellow fever vaccine responses in identical twins.

The sequencing input was CD4+ T cells sorted from blood. The receptors were gathered from a woman younger than 30 in good health.

This clonotype has only a few counts. J is TRBJ1-1 and V is TRBV12-3 or TRBV12-4, with D uncertain. V gave up 5 bases and J gave up 10 bases, with 17 bases separating them. The CDR3 loop spans 13 amino acids. Here the CDR3 reads CASSSDGLGTAFF. CDR3 coding DNA: TGTGCCAGCAGTAGCGACGGGTTGGGAACAGCTTTCTTT.

This chain links TRBV18 with TRBJ2-7; maybe TRBD2 (5 bases). The length of the CDR3 is 15 residues. CDR1 KGHSH and CDR2 LQKENI come from the germline V gene. V shed 1 base and J shed 7 bases, with 17 bases lying between them. The CDR3 region has the DNA TGTGCCAGCTCACCACGTCTTGAGCTAGCTATAGAGCAGTACTTC. Protein sequence: CASSPRLELAIEQYF.

There are a few counts of this clonotype. The V gene is TRBV20-1, the J gene TRBJ2-2; 9 bases are shared with TRBD2. After removal of 2 bases from V and 6 bases from J, the junction contained 7 bases not matched to a gene. This CDR3 contains 15 residues. From germline, CDR1 is DFQATT and CDR2 SNEGSKA (reference sequence). The chain's CDR3 is CSARPGGRAAGELFF. DNA for the CDR3: TGCAGTGCTAGACCTGGCGGGAGGGCCGCCGGGGAGCTGTTTTTT.

The chain recombines TRBV29-1 with TRBJ2-5; TRBD1 aligns across 7 bases. Trimming at V came to 6 bases and at J to 4 bases, leaving 5 bases not matched to a gene. CDR1 is SQVTM and CDR2 is ANQGSEA in the germline V gene. This CDR3 region has 12 residues. The CDR3 reads CSVRAGGETQYF. The CDR3 coding sequence is TGCAGCGTACGGGCAGGGGGAGAGACCCAGTACTTC. Variable domain in full (rest from reference TRBV29-1 and TRBJ2-5): SAVISQKPSRDICQRGTSLTIQCQVDSQVTMMFWYRQQPGQSLTLIATANQGSEATYESGFVIDKFPISRPNLTFSTLTVSNMSPEDSSIYLCSVRAGGETQYFGPGTRLLVL.

This clonotype was seen a handful of times. This chain joins TRBV4-2 and TRBJ1-6, with 8 bases matching TRBD1. The CDR3 covers 15 residues. Germline V gene data show CDR1 as LGHNA and CDR2 as YNFKEQ. Trimming took 4 bases from V and 7 from J; bases not matched to a gene: 6. In DNA form, the CDR3 reads TGTGCCAGCAGCCGCTTGACAGGGGTCAATTCACCCCTCCACTTT. Translation gives CASSRLTGVNSPLHF.

The CDR3 here is CASGTGFANTGELFF. CDR3 DNA: TGTGCCAGCGGTACAGGGTTCGCGAACACCGGGGAGCTGTTTTTT. V is TRBV7-8 and J is TRBJ2-2; a possible D gene is TRBD1 (6 bases). Trimming pared 8 bases from V and 0 bases from J, leaving 13 bases between. Germline CDR1 reads SGHVS; CDR2 reads FQNEAQ. The CDR3 totals 15 residues.

This clonotype has a handful of counts. V and J are TRBV5-1 and TRBJ2-6; 7 bases are shared with TRBD2. Germline CDR1 and CDR2: SGHRS and YFSETQ. The CDR3 totals 16 residues. V shed 3 bases and J 3 bases; nucleotides not matched to a gene: 6. CDR3 coding DNA: TGCGCCAGCAGCTCGGGAGGAGGGTTTGGGGCCAACGTCCTGACTTTC. It specifies CASSSGGGFGANVLTF.

This clonotype was observed many times. This sequence joins TRBV7-3 and TRBJ2-3, with a possible D match to TRBD2 (6 bases). The CDR3 has 15 amino acids. With 1 base removed from V and 2 bases from J, the gap between germline ends came to 10 bases. Germline loops: CDR1 SGHTA, CDR2 FQGTGA. The DNA of the CDR3 is TGTGCCAGCAGCTTAAGAGCGGGCCCCACAGATACGCAGTATTTT. It specifies CASSLRAGPTDTQYF.

This chain links TRBV6-1 with TRBJ2-1, with TRBD1 identical over 8 bases. The CDR3 extends over 12 amino acids. J lost 8 bases, V lost 8 bases, and 5 bases had no gene match. Germline V gene sequence: CDR1 MNHNS, CDR2 SASEGT. The CDR3, as DNA: TGTGCCAGCGGATCGACAGGGGATGAGCAGTTCTTC. Amino acids: CASGSTGDEQFF.

The chain recombines TRBV5-1 with TRBJ2-1; 7 bases line up with TRBD2. Germline CDR1 and CDR2: SGHRS and YFSETQ. J was trimmed by 0 bases and V by 4 bases; bases with no gene match: 7. The CDR3 spans 16 residues. DNA of the CDR3: TGCGCCAGCAGCCCGGGGGGTGCCAGCTCCTACAATGAGCAGTTCTTC. Its protein product is CASSPGGASSYNEQFF.

This chain links TRBV7-9 with TRBJ2-7; D is unclear. With 2 bases removed from V and 3 bases from J, the gap between germline ends came to 11 bases. This CDR3 comprises 14 residues. CDR1 SEHNR and CDR2 FQNEAQ come from the germline V gene (reference sequence). The CDR3: CASSLPPNHYEQYF. The CDR3 DNA is TGTGCCAGCAGCTTACCGCCGAATCACTACGAGCAGTACTTC.

This clonotype came up many times. The chain recombines TRBV12-3 or TRBV12-4 with TRBJ2-3; D ambiguous. The V and J ends lost 3 bases and 3 bases respectively, with 10 bases between them. The CDR3 covers 14 residues. The DNA for the CDR3 is TGTGCCAGCAGTTTGTTGGGCGGAACAGATACGCAGTATTTT. Translating it yields CASSLLGGTDTQYF.

This clonotype was counted a few times. The chain has TRBV5-1 and TRBJ2-3, with TRBD2 matching over 7 bases. The germline V gene encodes CDR1 SGHRS and CDR2 YFSETQ. There are 17 residues in the CDR3. With V trimmed by 4 bases and J by 2 bases, 13 bases remained unmatched. The CDR3, as DNA: TGCGCCAGCAGCGATTCAAGGACTAGATCTTTCACAGATACGCAGTATTTT. Translating gives CASSDSRTRSFTDTQYF.

This clonotype appeared a few times. The V call is TRBV12-3 or TRBV12-4, the J call TRBJ1-5, with 7 bases fitting TRBD1. V lost 4 bases to trimming and J lost 6 bases; unmatched junction nucleotides: 6. The CDR3 runs to 14 residues. The CDR3 reads CASSWQGGGQPQHF. In DNA form, the CDR3 reads TGTGCCAGCAGTTGGCAGGGGGGCGGTCAGCCCCAGCATTTT.

V usage is TRBV12-3 or TRBV12-4 and J usage is TRBJ2-1, with TRBD1 matching 12 bases. J gave up 9 bases and V 4 bases, and 4 bases lay outside the gene matches. This CDR3 has 14 residues. This chain's CDR3 is CASSSRDRGPEQFF. The CDR3 DNA reads as TGTGCCAGCAGTTCCCGGGACAGGGGGCCTGAGCAGTTCTTC.

The V gene is TRBV2, the J gene TRBJ1-5; 12 bases line up with TRBD1. CDR3 length: 17 amino acids. Losses at the gene ends were 8 bases for V and 1 base for J; bases not matched to a gene: 9. From germline, CDR1 is SNHLY and CDR2 FYNNEI. The CDR3 DNA reads as TGTGCCAGCGCCGGGACAGGGGGCTTAAGGAGCAATCAGCCCCAGCATTTT. It yields the protein CASAGTGGLRSNQPQHF.

This chain uses TRBV11-2 with TRBJ2-2; the match to TRBD1 covers 7 bases. The germline gives CDR1 SGHAT, CDR2 FQNNGV. V lost 2 bases and J lost 4; bases outside the gene matches: 7. The length of the CDR3 is 16 residues. The CDR3 coding sequence is TGTGCCAGCAGCTTACGCGCGACAGGGCCCACCGGGGAGCTGTTTTTT. It yields the protein CASSLRATGPTGELFF.

This clonotype has just a few counts. A read error may produce the germline difference seen at one junction end. The chain joins TRBV2 to TRBJ1-2; D gene ambiguous. Germline V gives CDR1 SNHLY, CDR2 FYNNEI. There are 8 residues in the CDR3. CDR3 DNA: TGTGCCAGCACCCCGGCCCGTTTC. Protein product: CASTPARF.

The chain combines TRBV7-6 with TRBJ2-7; tentative D call: TRBD1 (6 bases). CDR3 length: 15 amino acids. Germline V CDR1 and CDR2: SGHVS, FNYEAQ. V lost 5 bases and J lost 5, with 19 bases in between. DNA for the CDR3: TGTGCCAGCAGCCCGGCGGTTAACAGGGCCCACGAGCAGTACTTC. Amino acid sequence: CASSPAVNRAHEQYF.

The CDR3 loop reads CIRGAGGNTEAFF. CDR3 bases: TGCATAAGAGGGGCAGGGGGGAACACTGAAGCTTTCTTT. The gene calls are TRBV20-1 and TRBJ1-1; 7 nucleotides line up with TRBD1. CDR3 size: 13 residues. Looked up from germline, CDR1 is DFQATT and CDR2 is SNEGSKA (reference sequence).

The chain is built from TRBV12-5 and TRBJ2-5, with D hard to call. The V and J ends lost 3 bases and 2 bases respectively, with 7 bases between them. There are 13 residues in the CDR3. Germline lookup yields CDR1 LGHNT and CDR2 FRNRAP. The CDR3 region is CASGFAHQETQYF. CDR3 DNA sequence: TGTGCTAGTGGTTTTGCTCATCAAGAGACCCAGTACTTC. Variable domain in full (rest from reference TRBV12-5 and TRBJ2-5): DARVTQTPRHKVTEMGQEVTMRCQPILGHNTVFWYRQTMMQGLELLAYFRNRAPLDDSGMPKDRFSAEMPDATLATLKIQPSEPRDSAVYFCASGFAHQETQYFGPGTRLLVL.

This clonotype was counted only a few times. V gene TRBV11-2 combines with J gene TRBJ2-1; 14 bases map to TRBD2. The CDR3 is 18 amino acids. Germline V gene lookup returns CDR1 SGHAT and CDR2 FQNNGV. V was clipped by 4 bases and J by 0 bases; unmatched bases: 5. The CDR3 protein is CASSSGLAGGGSYNEQFF. The CDR3, as DNA: TGTGCCAGCAGCTCAGGACTAGCGGGAGGCGGCTCCTACAATGAGCAGTTCTTC.

In this sample, this clonotype turned up a few times. The CDR3 is CASSLTSSGASGELFF. CDR3 coding DNA: TGTGCCAGCAGCTTGACTTCTAGCGGGGCTTCGGGGGAGCTGTTTTTT. The V and J genes are TRBV7-9 and TRBJ2-2, with TRBD2 identical over 9 bases. Trimming removed 3 bases from V and 8 bases from J; junction bases left unmatched: 10. The CDR3 extends over 16 amino acids. Germline CDR1 reads SEHNR; CDR2 reads FQNEAQ (reference sequence).

This clonotype occurred a few times. The chain combines TRBV5-1 with TRBJ1-1; tentative D call: TRBD1 (5 bases). CDR1 is SGHRS and CDR2 is YFSETQ in the germline V gene. The germline V and J ends were trimmed by 7 bases and 7 bases, with 17 bases remaining between them. This CDR3 has 13 amino acids. The CDR3 DNA reads TGCGCCAGCCAAGAGCTGGGGGTATATGAAGCTTTCTTT. Protein product: CASQELGVYEAFF.